The 18 T cell receptor beta chains below all came from one sample that was sequenced in a study of blood T cells in healthy people across ages. It was with a sample-barcoded 5' primer and a J-beta primer mix that a second PCR of about 7 to 12 cycles was run. TCRdb reprocessed the 5' RACE reads with MiXCR, giving one entry per CDR3 protein. The sample yields 1.5 million to 2 million distinct CDR3 sequences, about 50% seen once. Source material: blood. These TCRs come from a woman aged 40-49 years in good health.

The chain is built from TRBV4-3 and TRBJ2-1; 8 positions agree with TRBD2. Looked up from germline, CDR1 is LGHNA and CDR2 is YSLEER. CDR3 length: 15 residues. The V gene end was trimmed by 3 bases and the J gene end by 8 bases; junction bases not matched to a gene: 9. CDR3 sequence: CASSHQATSVYEQFF. The CDR3 bases are TGCGCCAGCAGCCATCAAGCGACTAGCGTTTATGAGCAGTTCTTC.

V and J are TRBV6-1 and TRBJ2-7, with a possible D match to TRBD2 (6 bases). Between the trimmed V and J ends, which lost 4 bases and 0 bases, there was a span of 10 bases. The germline gives CDR1 MNHNS, CDR2 SASEGT. The CDR3 loop spans 14 amino acids. CDR3 sequence: CASSVAVSSYEQYF. DNA of the CDR3: TGTGCCAGCAGTGTAGCGGTCAGCTCCTACGAGCAGTACTTC.

This rearrangement joins TRBV5-1 to TRBJ2-4; D gene unclear. CDR1 SGHRS and CDR2 YFSETQ come from the germline V gene. The CDR3 loop spans 16 amino acids. Trimming removed 4 bases from V and 0 bases from J, with 14 bases in between. The CDR3 reads CASSLDRSLAKNIQYF. The DNA for the CDR3 is TGCGCCAGCAGCCTAGACCGTTCCTTAGCCAAAAACATTCAGTACTTC.

The chain carries TRBV11-2 and TRBJ2-5; D gene ambiguous. CDR3 length: 15 amino acids. Germline V CDR1 and CDR2: SGHAT, FQNNGV. V was pared by 5 bases and J by 0 bases, with 13 bases between. The CDR3 DNA reads TGTGCCAGCAGCCACAAGCTGGCAGACCAAGAGACCCAGTACTTC. Translating gives CASSHKLADQETQYF.

The chain couples TRBV20-1 to TRBJ2-4; D is possibly TRBD2 (5 bases). The CDR3 has 13 amino acids. Germline CDR1 DFQATT, CDR2 SNEGSKA (reference sequence). Trimming left V 6 bases short and J 9 bases short, with 18 bases between. This CDR3 is CSARGESVGIQYF. DNA of the CDR3: TGCAGTGCCCGGGGAGAGAGTGTGGGCATTCAGTACTTC.

This clonotype was recorded a few times. This rearrangement joins TRBV29-1 to TRBJ2-1; TRBD2 matches at 12 bases. The junction had 3 bases not matched to a gene; V was cut back by 0 bases and J by 6 bases. The CDR3 spans 15 residues. Germline V gene sequence: CDR1 SQVTM, CDR2 ANQGSEA. CDR3 in DNA: TGCAGCGTTGAAGATCGGGGACTAGCGGGCAATGAGCAGTTCTTC. This gives the protein CSVEDRGLAGNEQFF.

J is TRBJ1-5 and V is TRBV7-2, with 7 bases aligning to TRBD1. CDR1 is SGHTA and CDR2 is FQGNSA in the germline V gene. The CDR3 is 14 amino acids. V lost 6 bases and J lost 7; bases outside the gene matches: 9. The CDR3 region is CASRIGTAGQPQHF. CDR3 DNA sequence: TGTGCCAGCAGGATCGGGACAGCGGGCCAGCCCCAGCATTTT.

This clonotype was observed once. The chain has TRBV11-2 and TRBJ2-7; TRBD1 is a possible D gene (6 bases). V was cut by 3 bases and J by 7 bases, with 16 bases left in between. The CDR3 covers 14 residues. In germline, CDR1 is SGHAT, CDR2 FQNNGV. For the CDR3, the DNA is TGTGCCAGCAGCTTGGCGGACAGAAACAATGAGCAGTACTTC. Encoded protein: CASSLADRNNEQYF.

The chain is built from TRBV5-1 and TRBJ1-1, with 12 positions matching TRBD1. Germline CDR1 and CDR2: SGHRS and YFSETQ. The CDR3 length is 15 residues. After removal of 7 bases from V and 7 bases from J, the junction contained 11 bases not matched to a gene. CDR3 in DNA: TGCGCCAGCCTGGGACAGGGGGCTTCAAATGTTGAAGCTTTCTTT. Residues: CASLGQGASNVEAFF.

The V and J genes are TRBV4-2 and TRBJ2-5; the D is unclear. Germline V CDR1 and CDR2: LGHNA, YNFKEQ. The CDR3 is made up of 16 amino acids. With 1 base removed from V and 3 bases from J, the gap between germline ends came to 15 bases. CDR3 in DNA: TGTGCCAGCAGCCAAGGGTTACTGGCTGTCAAAGAGACCCAGTACTTC. Amino acid sequence: CASSQGLLAVKETQYF.

V and J are TRBV12-3 or TRBV12-4 and TRBJ2-5, with D perhaps TRBD1 (6 bases). The CDR3 contains 15 residues. V shed 4 bases and J shed 5 bases, with 17 bases lying between them. The CDR3 spells CASSSPTGGRETQYF. The CDR3 coding sequence is TGTGCCAGCAGTTCGCCGACAGGCGGAAGGGAGACCCAGTACTTC.

This sequence joins TRBV7-8 and TRBJ2-7; 8 nucleotides match TRBD2. Germline V gene lookup returns CDR1 SGHVS and CDR2 FQNEAQ. Trimming removed 7 bases from V and 0 bases from J; junction bases left unmatched: 8. The CDR3 contains 15 residues. Here the CDR3 DNA reads TGTGCCAGCACCCTTGGGCGGGGGGACTCCTACGAGCAGTACTTC. The encoded protein is CASTLGRGDSYEQYF. The full variable domain, with the rest looked up from reference TRBV7-8 and TRBJ2-7, is GAGVSQSPRYKVAKRGQDVALRCDPISGHVSLFWYQQALGQGPEFLTYFQNEAQLDKSGLPSDRFFAERPEGSVSTLKIQRTQQEDSAVYLCASTLGRGDSYEQYFGPGTRLTVT.

J is TRBJ1-5 and V is TRBV7-9, with 8 bases identical to TRBD1. The V gene's germline CDR1 is SEHNR and CDR2 FQNEAQ (reference sequence). CDR3 length: 13 residues. V dropped 6 bases and J dropped 8; count of bases not matched to a gene: 6. CDR3 coding DNA: TGTGCCAGCAGAAAGGACAGGGCGGAGCCCCAGCATTTT. Its translation is CASRKDRAEPQHF. The variable domain in full, completed from reference TRBV7-9 and TRBJ1-5, reads DTGVSQNPRHKITKRGQNVTFRCDPISEHNRLYWYRQTLGQGPEFLTYFQNEAQLEKSRLLSDRFSAERPKGSFSTLEIQRTEQGDSAMYLCASRKDRAEPQHFGDGTRLSIL.

V usage is TRBV24-1 and J usage is TRBJ2-6, with D hard to call. The CDR3 is 16 amino acids. V was clipped by 4 bases and J by 0 bases, with 9 bases between them. The germline gives CDR1 KGHDR, CDR2 SFDVKD. The CDR3 nucleotides read TGTGCCACCAGTGAGCGCCCGGGCTCTGGGGCCAACGTCCTGACTTTC. This sequence encodes CATSERPGSGANVLTF.

The chain recombines TRBV4-3 with TRBJ2-1; 7 nucleotides match TRBD1. Unmatched junction bases numbered 6, after V lost 1 base and J lost 6 bases. CDR1 and CDR2 (germline): LGHNA, YSLEER. The CDR3 consists of 15 residues. CDR3 sequence: CASSQGVTGTNEQFF. The CDR3 coding sequence is TGCGCCAGCAGCCAAGGGGTGACAGGGACCAATGAGCAGTTCTTC.

There are many counts of this clonotype. The chain uses TRBV18 and TRBJ2-5, with D uncertain. The CDR3 covers 16 residues. Trimming took off 0 bases at V and 2 bases at J, with 13 bases between the two ends. The germline V gene encodes CDR1 KGHSH and CDR2 LQKENI. The CDR3 DNA follows: TGTGCCAGCTCACCACCCGGGCTATCATTGCAAGAGACCCAGTACTTC. Its translation is CASSPPGLSLQETQYF.

Worth noting for this clonotype: One base away lies a much larger clone, so this may be a sequencing read error. The chain couples TRBV7-9 to TRBJ2-7; 12 bases agree with TRBD2. The DNA end favors TRBJ2-5, so the J call may be wrong. Germline V gene lookup returns CDR1 SEHNR and CDR2 FQNEAQ (reference sequence). This CDR3 is built from 14 residues. CDR3 DNA sequence: TGTGTCAGCAGCTTGACTAGCGGGAGAGAGACCCAGTACTTC. It specifies CVSSLTSGRETQYF.

The CDR3 loop reads CSAPRTRAYNEQFF. The CDR3 DNA follows: TGCAGTGCTCCGCGGACACGCGCCTACAATGAGCAGTTCTTC. J is TRBJ2-1 and V is TRBV20-1; tentatively, D is TRBD1 (5 bases). The ends were cut back, 5 bases at V and 2 bases at J, with 13 bases in the middle. CDR1 and CDR2 (germline): DFQATT, SNEGSKA (reference sequence). This CDR3 spans 14 amino acids.